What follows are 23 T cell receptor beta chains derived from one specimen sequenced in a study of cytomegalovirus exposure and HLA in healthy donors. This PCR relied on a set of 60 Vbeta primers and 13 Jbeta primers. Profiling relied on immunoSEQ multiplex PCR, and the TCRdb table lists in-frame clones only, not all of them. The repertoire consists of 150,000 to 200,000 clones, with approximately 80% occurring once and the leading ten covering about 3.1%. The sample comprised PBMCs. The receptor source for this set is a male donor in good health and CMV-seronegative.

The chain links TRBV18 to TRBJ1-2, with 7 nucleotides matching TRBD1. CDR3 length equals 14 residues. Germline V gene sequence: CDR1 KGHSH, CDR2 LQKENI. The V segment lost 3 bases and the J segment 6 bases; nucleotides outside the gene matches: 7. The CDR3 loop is CASSPERGGDGYTF. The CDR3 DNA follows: TGTGCCAGCTCACCTGAAAGAGGGGGCGATGGCTACACCTTC.

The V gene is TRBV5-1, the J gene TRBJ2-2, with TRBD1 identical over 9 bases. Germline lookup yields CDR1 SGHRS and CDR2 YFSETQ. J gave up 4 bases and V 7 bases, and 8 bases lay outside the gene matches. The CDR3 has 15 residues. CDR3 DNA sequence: TGCGCCAGCTCCAAGGGGACAGGGTTCACCGGGGAGCTGTTTTTT. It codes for CASSKGTGFTGELFF.

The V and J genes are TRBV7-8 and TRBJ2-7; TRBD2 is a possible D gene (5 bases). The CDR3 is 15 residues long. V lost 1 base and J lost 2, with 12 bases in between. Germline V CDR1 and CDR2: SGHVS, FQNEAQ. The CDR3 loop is CASSLVLRDTYEQYF. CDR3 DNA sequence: TGTGCCAGCAGCTTAGTTCTCCGGGATACCTACGAGCAGTACTTC.

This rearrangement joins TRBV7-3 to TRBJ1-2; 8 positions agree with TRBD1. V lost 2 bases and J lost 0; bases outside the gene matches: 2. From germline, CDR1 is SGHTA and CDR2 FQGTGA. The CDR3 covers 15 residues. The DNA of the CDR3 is TGTGCCAGCAGCTTAGGGACAGGATCTAACTATGGCTACACCTTC. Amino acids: CASSLGTGSNYGYTF.

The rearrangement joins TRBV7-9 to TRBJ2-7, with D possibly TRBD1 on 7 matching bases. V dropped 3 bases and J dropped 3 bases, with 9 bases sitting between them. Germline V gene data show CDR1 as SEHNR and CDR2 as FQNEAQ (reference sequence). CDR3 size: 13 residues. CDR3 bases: TGTGCCAGCAGCTTCCAGGGGGGCTACGAGCAGTACTTC. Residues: CASSFQGGYEQYF.

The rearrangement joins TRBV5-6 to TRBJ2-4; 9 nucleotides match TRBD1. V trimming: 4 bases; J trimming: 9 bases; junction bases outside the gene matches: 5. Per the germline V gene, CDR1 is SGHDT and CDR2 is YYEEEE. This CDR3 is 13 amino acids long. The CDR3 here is CASSRQGGGIQYF. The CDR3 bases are TGTGCCAGCAGCCGACAGGGGGGAGGCATTCAGTACTTC.

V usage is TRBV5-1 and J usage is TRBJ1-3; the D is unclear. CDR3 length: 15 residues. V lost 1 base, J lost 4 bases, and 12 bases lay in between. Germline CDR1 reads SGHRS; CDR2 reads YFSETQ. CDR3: CASSLSPGTGNTIYF. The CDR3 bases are TGCGCCAGCAGCTTGTCGCCAGGTACGGGAAACACCATATATTTT.

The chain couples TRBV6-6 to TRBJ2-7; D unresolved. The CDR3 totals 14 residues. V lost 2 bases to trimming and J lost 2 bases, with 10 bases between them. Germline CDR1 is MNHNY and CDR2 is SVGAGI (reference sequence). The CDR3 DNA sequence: TGTGCCAGCAGTTACGCTGACAAAGCCTACGAGCAGTACTTC. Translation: CASSYADKAYEQYF.

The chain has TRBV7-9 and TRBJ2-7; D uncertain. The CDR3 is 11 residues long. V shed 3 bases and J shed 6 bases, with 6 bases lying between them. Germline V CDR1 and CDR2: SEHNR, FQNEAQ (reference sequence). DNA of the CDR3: TGTGCCAGCAGCTTGGCCGCCGAGCAGTACTTC. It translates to CASSLAAEQYF.

Here the CDR3 DNA reads TGTGCCAGCAGTGAATTCTCACTAGCGGGGGACGGGAAGCAGTTCTTC. This encodes CASSEFSLAGDGKQFF. The chain has TRBV25-1 and TRBJ2-1; 11 positions agree with TRBD2. CDR1 is MGHDK and CDR2 is SYGVNS in the germline V gene. Trimming took 1 base from V and 11 from J; bases not matched to a gene: 10. The CDR3 loop spans 16 amino acids.

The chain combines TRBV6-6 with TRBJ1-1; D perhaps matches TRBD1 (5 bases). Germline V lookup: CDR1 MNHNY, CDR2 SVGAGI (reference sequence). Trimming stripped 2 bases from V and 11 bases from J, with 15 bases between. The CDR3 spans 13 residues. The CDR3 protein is CASSYADSAAAFF. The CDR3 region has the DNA TGTGCCAGCAGTTACGCCGACAGCGCCGCGGCTTTCTTT.

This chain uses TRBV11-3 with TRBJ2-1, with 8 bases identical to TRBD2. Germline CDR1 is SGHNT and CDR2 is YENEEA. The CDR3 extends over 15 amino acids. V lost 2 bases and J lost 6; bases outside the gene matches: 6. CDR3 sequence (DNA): TGTGCCAGCAGCTTAAGGGGTAGCGGGGTCAATGAGCAGTTCTTC. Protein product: CASSLRGSGVNEQFF. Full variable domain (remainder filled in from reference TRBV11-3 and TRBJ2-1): EAGVVQSPRYKIIEKKQPVAFWCNPISGHNTLYWYLQNLGQGPELLIRYENEEAVDDSQLPKDRFSAERLKGVDSTLKIQPAELGDSAVYLCASSLRGSGVNEQFFGPGTRLTVL.

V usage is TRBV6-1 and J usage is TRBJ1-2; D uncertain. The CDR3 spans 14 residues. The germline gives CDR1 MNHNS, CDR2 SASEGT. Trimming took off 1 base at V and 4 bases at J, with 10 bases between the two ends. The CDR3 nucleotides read TGTGCCAGCAGTGAAGGACACGAGGGCTATGGCTACACCTTC. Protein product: CASSEGHEGYGYTF.

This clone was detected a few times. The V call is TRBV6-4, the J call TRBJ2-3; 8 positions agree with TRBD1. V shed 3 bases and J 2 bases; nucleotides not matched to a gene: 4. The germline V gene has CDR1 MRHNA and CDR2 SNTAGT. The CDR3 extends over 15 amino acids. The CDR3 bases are TGTGCCAGCAGTGAGGGGCAGGGGGCCACAGATACGCAGTATTTT. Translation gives CASSEGQGATDTQYF.

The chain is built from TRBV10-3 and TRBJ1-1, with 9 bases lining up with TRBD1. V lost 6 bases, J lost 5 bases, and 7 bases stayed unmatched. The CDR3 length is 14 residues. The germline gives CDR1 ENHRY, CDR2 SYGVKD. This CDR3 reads CAIREGQGWTEAFF. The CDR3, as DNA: TGTGCCATCAGAGAGGGACAGGGATGGACTGAAGCTTTCTTT.

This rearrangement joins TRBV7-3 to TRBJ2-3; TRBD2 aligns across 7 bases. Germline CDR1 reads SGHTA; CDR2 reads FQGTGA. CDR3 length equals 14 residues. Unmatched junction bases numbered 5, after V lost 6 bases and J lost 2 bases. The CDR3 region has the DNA TGTGCCAGCAGTCCGACTAGCATCACAGATACGCAGTATTTT. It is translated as CASSPTSITDTQYF.

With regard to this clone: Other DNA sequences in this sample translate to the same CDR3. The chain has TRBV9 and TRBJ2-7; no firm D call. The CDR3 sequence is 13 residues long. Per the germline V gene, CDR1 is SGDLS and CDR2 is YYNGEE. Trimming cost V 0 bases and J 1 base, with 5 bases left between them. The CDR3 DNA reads TGTGCCAGCAGCGTAGGGCAGTCCTACGAGCAGTACTTC. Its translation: CASSVGQSYEQYF.

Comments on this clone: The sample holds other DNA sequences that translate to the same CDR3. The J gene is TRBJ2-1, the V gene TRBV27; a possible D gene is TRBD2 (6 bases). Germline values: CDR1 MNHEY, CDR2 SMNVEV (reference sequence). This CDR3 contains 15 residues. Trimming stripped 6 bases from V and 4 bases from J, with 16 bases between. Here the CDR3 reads CASSLSGASYNEQFF. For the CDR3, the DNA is TGTGCCAGCAGCCTTAGCGGTGCTTCTTACAATGAGCAGTTCTTC.

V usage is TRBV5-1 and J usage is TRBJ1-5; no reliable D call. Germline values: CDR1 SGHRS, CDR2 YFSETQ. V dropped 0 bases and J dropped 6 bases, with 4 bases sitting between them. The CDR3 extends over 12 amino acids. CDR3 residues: CASSLDGQPQHF. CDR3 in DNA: TGCGCCAGCAGCTTGGACGGTCAGCCCCAGCATTTT.

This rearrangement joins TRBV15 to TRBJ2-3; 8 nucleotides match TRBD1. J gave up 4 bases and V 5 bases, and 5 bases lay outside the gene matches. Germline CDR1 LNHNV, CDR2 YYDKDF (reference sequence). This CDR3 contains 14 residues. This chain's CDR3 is CATSSDRAADTQYF. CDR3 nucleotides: TGTGCCACCAGCTCGGACAGGGCAGCAGATACGCAGTATTTT. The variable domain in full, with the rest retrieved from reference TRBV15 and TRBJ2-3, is DAMVIQNPRYQVTQFGKPVTLSCSQTLNHNVMYWYQQKSSQAPKLLFHYYDKDFNNEADTPDNFQSRRPNTSFCFLDIRSPGLGDTAMYLCATSSDRAADTQYFGPGTRLTVL.

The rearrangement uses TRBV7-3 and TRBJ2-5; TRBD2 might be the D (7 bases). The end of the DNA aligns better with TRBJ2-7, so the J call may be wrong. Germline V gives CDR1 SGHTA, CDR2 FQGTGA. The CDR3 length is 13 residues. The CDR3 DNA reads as TGTGCCAGCAGCTTATCCGGGGGGCACGAGCAGTACTTC. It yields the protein CASSLSGGHEQYF.

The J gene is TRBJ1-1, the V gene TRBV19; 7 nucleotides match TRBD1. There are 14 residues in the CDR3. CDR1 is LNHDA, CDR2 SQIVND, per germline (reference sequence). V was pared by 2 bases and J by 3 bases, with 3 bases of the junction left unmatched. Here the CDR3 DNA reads TGTGCCAGTAGTATAATCGACAGGGACACTGAAGCTTTCTTT. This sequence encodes CASSIIDRDTEAFF.

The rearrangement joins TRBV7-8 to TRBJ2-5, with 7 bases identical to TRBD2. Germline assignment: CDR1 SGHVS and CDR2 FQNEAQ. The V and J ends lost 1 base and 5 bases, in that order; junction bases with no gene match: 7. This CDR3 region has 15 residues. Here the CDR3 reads CASSLGRGEMETQYF. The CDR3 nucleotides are TGTGCCAGCAGCTTAGGACGGGGGGAGATGGAGACCCAGTACTTC.